A single sample gave rise to the 25 T cell receptor beta chains below, sequenced in a study of shared clonotypes between healthy human individuals (dated by TCRdb to between 2020 and 2021). Receptors were amplified or captured by the immunoSEQ multiplex PCR assay. This immuneACCESS table, as held by TCRdb, lists in-frame sequences with V and J called but not all clones. Of the missing ones, under half trace to an unresolved V gene in checked studies; the others have no known cause. The sample table lists about 1.5 million clones, around 98% of them with a count of one. The ten largest clonotypes hold approximately 0.45% of the sample. Sequencing was carried out using naive CD4+ T cells sorted from blood. The sample's cell subset or site label, in plain terms: CD45RA+ positively selected. The origin of the receptors is a man younger than 45 in good health.

The chain employs TRBV6-5 and TRBJ2-2; D call uncertain. The CDR3 consists of 13 residues. The germline V and J ends were trimmed by 6 bases and 6 bases, with 11 bases remaining between them. CDR1 is MNHEY, CDR2 SVGAGI, per germline. CDR3 nucleotides: TGTGCCAGCAGAAATGGCGGTTCCGGGGAGCTGTTTTTT. Encoded protein: CASRNGGSGELFF.

The chain has TRBV15 and TRBJ2-7; 10 nucleotides line up with TRBD2. The V gene end was trimmed by 4 bases and the J gene end by 2 bases; junction bases not matched to a gene: 8. The CDR3 covers 16 residues. Germline V CDR1 and CDR2: LNHNV, YYDKDF (reference sequence). The CDR3 DNA reads as TGTGCCACCAGCAAGCCCGGGACTAGCGAAACCTACGAGCAGTACTTC. This sequence encodes CATSKPGTSETYEQYF.

This chain links TRBV19 with TRBJ2-7, with TRBD2 identical over 11 bases. V dropped 5 bases and J dropped 6; count of bases not matched to a gene: 12. Germline loops: CDR1 LNHDA, CDR2 SQIVND (reference sequence). The CDR3 covers 16 residues. The CDR3 DNA reads TGTGCCAGTAGTGGCGCCCCGGCTAGCGGGAGGCTCGAGCAGTACTTC. Amino acid sequence: CASSGAPASGRLEQYF. The variable domain in full, completed from reference TRBV19 and TRBJ2-7, reads DGGITQSPKYLFRKEGQNVTLSCEQNLNHDAMYWYRQDPGQGLRLIYYSQIVNDFQKGDIAEGYSVSREKKESFPLTVTSAQKNPTAFYLCASSGAPASGRLEQYFGPGTRLTVT.

J is TRBJ1-3 and V is TRBV9, with D possibly TRBD1 on 5 matching bases. The CDR3 length is 15 residues. The ends were cut back, 3 bases at V and 4 bases at J, with 14 bases in the middle. CDR1 is SGDLS, CDR2 YYNGEE, per germline. The CDR3 loop reads CASSAPQGVGNTIYF. DNA of the CDR3: TGTGCCAGCAGCGCCCCACAAGGGGTGGGAAACACCATATATTTT.

The chain combines TRBV5-4 with TRBJ2-5, with 8 bases lining up with TRBD2. The V and J ends lost 3 bases and 7 bases, in that order; junction bases with no gene match: 14. Germline V gives CDR1 SGHNT, CDR2 YYREEE (reference sequence). CDR3 length: 16 amino acids. In DNA, the CDR3 is TGTGCCAGCAGCTCAGGGACCCAGCGGGAGCGAGGGACCCAGTACTTC. Translating gives CASSSGTQRERGTQYF.

The rearrangement links TRBV2 to TRBJ1-3; D is perhaps TRBD1 (6 bases). Per the germline V gene, CDR1 is SNHLY and CDR2 is FYNNEI. Trimming removed 5 bases from V and 3 bases from J, with 17 bases in between. There are 16 residues in the CDR3. CDR3 DNA: TGTGCCAGCAGTCTCGAGGCAGGGGCGAGTGGAAACACCATATATTTT. This codes for CASSLEAGASGNTIYF.

The V gene is TRBV19, the J gene TRBJ2-7; possibly TRBD1 for D (6 bases). This CDR3 contains 14 residues. The germline V gene has CDR1 LNHDA and CDR2 SQIVND (reference sequence). Trimming took 6 bases from V and 4 from J, leaving 16 bases between them. The CDR3 nucleotides read TGTGCCAGTAGACCCACAGGGCCTCCATACGAGCAGTACTTC. Protein sequence: CASRPTGPPYEQYF.

The chain carries TRBV10-1 and TRBJ2-7; the match to TRBD2 covers 10 bases. CDR1 is WNHNN and CDR2 is SYGVQD in the germline V gene (reference sequence). The CDR3 runs to 17 residues. V shed 3 bases and J 5 bases; nucleotides not matched to a gene: 13. CDR3 residues: CASSDIPGLADRNEQYF. The DNA for the CDR3 is TGCGCCAGCAGTGACATCCCTGGACTAGCGGACAGGAACGAGCAGTACTTC.

J is TRBJ2-1 and V is TRBV5-1; 8 bases are shared with TRBD1. The CDR3 length is 16 residues. V shed 4 bases and J 9 bases; nucleotides not matched to a gene: 15. Germline assignment: CDR1 SGHRS and CDR2 YFSETQ. The CDR3 is CASSEGRQGARSEQFF. CDR3 DNA sequence: TGCGCCAGCAGCGAGGGTCGGCAGGGGGCTAGAAGTGAGCAGTTCTTC.

Note on this clone: The sample carries other DNA sequences with the same CDR3. The chain joins TRBV9 to TRBJ2-1, with D uncertain. The germline gives CDR1 SGDLS, CDR2 YYNGEE. The V and J ends lost 4 bases and 4 bases respectively, with 9 bases between them. This CDR3 has 13 amino acids. Here the CDR3 reads CASSLRTYNEQFF. Written as DNA, the CDR3 is TGTGCCAGCAGCCTCCGGACGTACAATGAGCAGTTCTTC. The full variable domain, completed using reference TRBV9 and TRBJ2-1, is DSGVTQTPKHLITATGQRVTLRCSPRSGDLSVYWYQQSLDQGLQFLIQYYNGEERAKGNILERFSAQQFPDLHSELNLSSLELGDSALYFCASSLRTYNEQFFGPGTRLTVL.

This clone was seen a few times. This sequence joins TRBV7-9 and TRBJ1-2; D possibly corresponds to TRBD1 (5 bases). This CDR3 has 15 amino acids. The ends were cut back, 2 bases at V and 4 bases at J, with 14 bases in the middle. Germline assignment: CDR1 SEHNR and CDR2 FQNEAQ (reference sequence). The CDR3 DNA reads as TGTGCCAGCAGCTTACGATCCCAGGGAGTCTATGGCTACACCTTC. Translation: CASSLRSQGVYGYTF.

V and J are TRBV28 and TRBJ2-7; D gene unclear. This CDR3 is 14 amino acids long. Germline V lookup: CDR1 MDHEN, CDR2 SYDVKM. The V end was cut by 3 bases, the J end by 3 bases, with 12 bases between. The CDR3 DNA follows: TGTGCCAGCAGTTTGGACCAGGTGCTCTACGAGCAGTACTTC. Its translation: CASSLDQVLYEQYF.

The chain couples TRBV5-1 to TRBJ1-1, with 10 positions matching TRBD1. Germline CDR1 and CDR2: SGHRS and YFSETQ. CDR3 length: 16 residues. Trimming removed 4 bases from V and 0 bases from J; junction bases left unmatched: 6. The CDR3 reads CASSTGTGALNTEAFF. The CDR3 DNA is TGCGCCAGCAGCACCGGGACAGGGGCTTTGAACACTGAAGCTTTCTTT.

The chain combines TRBV18 with TRBJ2-1; a possible D gene is TRBD2 (6 bases). Between the trimmed V and J ends, which lost 8 bases and 5 bases, there was a span of 19 bases. Per germline, CDR1 KGHSH and CDR2 LQKENI. The CDR3 extends over 15 amino acids. The CDR3 nucleotides are TGTGCCAGCGGAGCCAATAGCGGTGTCGACAATGAGCAGTTCTTC. This translates into CASGANSGVDNEQFF.

CDR3 amino acids: CASSLGTSGTYNEQFF. CDR3 nucleotides: TGTGCCAGCAGCTTGGGGACTAGCGGGACCTACAATGAGCAGTTCTTC. The chain uses TRBV5-5 and TRBJ2-1, with 12 bases fitting TRBD2. Germline CDR1 reads SGHKS; CDR2 reads YYEKEE (reference sequence). The CDR3 runs to 16 residues. The J segment lost 2 bases and the V segment lost 0 bases, leaving 0 bases of the junction unmatched.

The chain recombines TRBV7-9 with TRBJ2-2, with 7 bases that match TRBD1. The germline V gene has CDR1 SEHNR and CDR2 FQNEAQ (reference sequence). The V segment lost 5 bases and the J segment 3 bases; nucleotides outside the gene matches: 6. The CDR3 contains 15 residues. CDR3 sequence reads: CASSLYDRDTGELFF. The CDR3 bases are TGTGCCAGCAGCCTCTACGACAGGGACACCGGGGAGCTGTTTTTT.

The CDR3 bases are TGTGCCAGTAGCCTCACCCGGACTAGCGGGAGCGTCGACAATGAGCAGTTCTTC. This gives the protein CASSLTRTSGSVDNEQFF. The gene calls are TRBV19 and TRBJ2-1; 13 nucleotides line up with TRBD2. Germline V gives CDR1 LNHDA, CDR2 SQIVND (reference sequence). This CDR3 region has 18 residues. With V trimmed by 6 bases and J by 5 bases, 13 bases remained unmatched.

The chain joins TRBV15 to TRBJ1-4, with a tentative D call TRBD1 (5 bases). Per the germline V gene, CDR1 is LNHNV and CDR2 is YYDKDF (reference sequence). V was trimmed by 3 bases and J by 0 bases, leaving 8 bases between them. The CDR3 loop spans 15 amino acids. The CDR3 sequence is CATSREGTTNEKLFF. The CDR3 nucleotides read TGTGCCACCAGCAGGGAGGGGACAACTAATGAAAAACTGTTTTTT.

The chain recombines TRBV4-1 with TRBJ2-1; 11 nucleotides match TRBD2. Germline V CDR1 and CDR2: MGHRA, YSYEKL. V lost 1 base, J lost 2 bases, and 4 bases stayed unmatched. The CDR3 has 17 residues. This chain's CDR3 is CASSQGIAGGPYNEQFF. CDR3 bases: TGCGCCAGCAGCCAAGGGATAGCGGGAGGGCCCTACAATGAGCAGTTCTTC.

V gene TRBV29-1 combines with J gene TRBJ2-3; TRBD2 matches at 11 bases. Germline V gives CDR1 SQVTM, CDR2 ANQGSEA. The CDR3 covers 18 residues. The V and J ends lost 4 bases and 1 base, in that order; junction bases with no gene match: 13. The CDR3 here is CSVASSGRAFSGTDTQYF. As DNA, the CDR3 is TGCAGCGTTGCGAGTAGCGGGAGGGCCTTTAGCGGCACAGATACGCAGTATTTT.

The genes are TRBV4-3 and TRBJ1-2; TRBD1 is a possible D gene (5 bases). V dropped 0 bases and J dropped 8 bases, with 16 bases sitting between them. Looked up from germline, CDR1 is LGHNA and CDR2 is YSLEER. The CDR3 has 15 residues. The CDR3 coding sequence is TGCGCCAGCAGCCAAGACGGGACGGCCTCGGCGGGCTACACCTTC. Its protein is CASSQDGTASAGYTF.

This chain's CDR3 is CASSYTGTSANYEQYF. The CDR3 DNA sequence: TGTGCCAGCAGCTACACCGGGACTAGCGCTAACTACGAGCAGTACTTC. The chain carries TRBV7-3 and TRBJ2-7; 10 nucleotides agree with TRBD2. The CDR3 contains 16 residues. V lost 4 bases and J lost 3; bases outside the gene matches: 9. Germline V gives CDR1 SGHTA, CDR2 FQGTGA.

This chain connects TRBV19 to TRBJ2-2; 8 bases match TRBD1. CDR3 length: 15 amino acids. The V gene end was trimmed by 5 bases and the J gene end by 5 bases; junction bases not matched to a gene: 7. Germline V gene data show CDR1 as LNHDA and CDR2 as SQIVND (reference sequence). CDR3 amino acids: CASSFRDRSTGELFF. CDR3 sequence (DNA): TGTGCCAGTAGTTTCCGGGACAGGTCAACCGGGGAGCTGTTTTTT.

The rearrangement links TRBV27 to TRBJ2-1; D perhaps matches TRBD2 (6 bases). The CDR3 length is 18 residues. Germline assignment: CDR1 MNHEY and CDR2 SMNVEV (reference sequence). Trimming stripped 5 bases from V and 9 bases from J, with 29 bases between. CDR3 in amino acids: CASSPSYRFSGRGTEQFF. Written as DNA, the CDR3 is TGTGCCAGCAGTCCCTCTTACCGATTTAGCGGAAGGGGTACTGAGCAGTTCTTC.

The chain recombines TRBV2 with TRBJ2-1; D may be TRBD2 (5 bases). V gave up 4 bases and J gave up 7 bases, with 11 bases separating them. Germline CDR1 and CDR2: SNHLY and FYNNEI. There are 13 residues in the CDR3. This CDR3 reads CASSVLVTNEQFF. The CDR3 nucleotides read TGTGCCAGCAGTGTACTAGTTACGAATGAGCAGTTCTTC.